The clone carrying this T cell receptor beta chain turned up a few times. Its antigen is not identified. Study-level findings and limits: Tumor memory CD4+ T cell TCR gene usage clustered with blood and lymph node memory CD4+ cells and lymph node naive CD4+ cells. Whole repertoires were not studied in the larger cohort, only one V-J beta rearrangement. Tumor-infiltrating Treg TCR alpha and beta sequences overlapped most with tumor naive CD4+ T cells, then blood naive.

The sorted Tregs were CD4+CD25+CD127-/low cells. Unmatched junction bases numbered 8, after V lost 6 bases and J lost 5 bases. This CDR3 is 14 amino acids long. Germline assignment: CDR1 MNHEY and CDR2 SVGAGI. Full-length variable regions came from constant-region reverse primers plus semi-nested Nested Universal Primer A PCR. TCRdb used MiXCR to reprocess the 5' RACE reads, holding one entry per CDR3 protein. Seen here are 50,000 to 60,000 distinct CDR3 sequences, less than 25% observed once, and the top ten hold about 2.9%. This sequence was found in a female donor with breast cancer. The material sequenced was tumor-infiltrating Tregs sorted from the breast tumor. The chain has TRBV6-5 and TRBJ1-1; TRBD1 agrees at 8 bases. CDR3 sequence reads: CASRPDRGGTEAFF. CDR3 nucleotide sequence: TGTGCCAGCAGACCCGACAGGGGAGGGACTGAAGCTTTCTTT.